This T cell receptor (beta chain) was sequenced in a study of beta chain features in type 1 diabetes. The study's findings and limits: Compared with healthy donors, patients appeared to share more similar naive, central memory and regulatory TCRB repertoires. Moderate but significant shortening of TCRB CDR3s was recorded in all four CD4+ subsets from Type 1 diabetes patients. More deletions and fewer insertions at VDJ junctions were seen in type 1 diabetes patients.

This clone was found a few times. Its cognate antigen is unknown. The isolated RNA, all of it, was reverse transcribed, so expressed TCRB transcripts were what got sequenced. Some clones are missing from TCRdb's copy, which holds only in-frame ones; the method was immunoSEQ multiplex PCR. The table lists over 200,000 clones, roughly 10% of them singletons. CDR1 LNHDA and CDR2 SQIVND come from the germline V gene (reference sequence). The ends lost 5 bases at V and 6 bases at J; junction bases unmatched: 9. This CDR3 has 14 residues. The chain joins TRBV19 to TRBJ2-7; 8 nucleotides align to TRBD1. The source material was naive CD4+ T cells from blood. The receptor comes from a young man with type 1 diabetes. CDR3 coding DNA: TGTGCCAGTAGTGGGGGACAGGCTATTCGCGAGCAGTACTTC. Translation gives CASSGGQAIREQYF.